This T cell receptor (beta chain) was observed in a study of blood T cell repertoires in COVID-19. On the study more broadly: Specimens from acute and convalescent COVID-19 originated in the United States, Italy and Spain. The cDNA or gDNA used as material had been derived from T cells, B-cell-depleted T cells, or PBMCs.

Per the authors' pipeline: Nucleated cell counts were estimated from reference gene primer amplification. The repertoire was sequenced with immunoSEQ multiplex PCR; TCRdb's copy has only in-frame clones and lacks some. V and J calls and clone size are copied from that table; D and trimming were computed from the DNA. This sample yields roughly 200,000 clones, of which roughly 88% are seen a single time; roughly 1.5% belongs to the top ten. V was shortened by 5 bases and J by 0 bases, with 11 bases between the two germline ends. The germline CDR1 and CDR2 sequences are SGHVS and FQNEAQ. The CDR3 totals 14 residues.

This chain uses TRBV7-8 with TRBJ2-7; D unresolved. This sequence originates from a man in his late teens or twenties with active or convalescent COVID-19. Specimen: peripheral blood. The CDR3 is CASSPRPGSYEQYF. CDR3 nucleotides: TGTGCCAGCAGCCCTCGTCCCGGCTCCTACGAGCAGTACTTC.